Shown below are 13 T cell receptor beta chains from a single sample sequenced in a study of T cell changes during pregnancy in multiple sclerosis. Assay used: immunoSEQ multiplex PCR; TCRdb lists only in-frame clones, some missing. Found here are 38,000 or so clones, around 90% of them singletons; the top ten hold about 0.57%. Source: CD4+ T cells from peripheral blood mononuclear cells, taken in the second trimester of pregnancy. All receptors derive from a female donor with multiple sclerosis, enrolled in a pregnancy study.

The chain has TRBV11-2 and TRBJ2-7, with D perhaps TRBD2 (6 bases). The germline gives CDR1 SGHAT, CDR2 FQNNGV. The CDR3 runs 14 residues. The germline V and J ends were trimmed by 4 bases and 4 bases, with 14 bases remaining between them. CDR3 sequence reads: CASSSPRGRYEQYF. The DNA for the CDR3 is TGTGCCAGCAGCTCCCCGAGAGGGAGGTACGAGCAGTACTTC. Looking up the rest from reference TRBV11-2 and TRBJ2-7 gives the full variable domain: EAGVAQSPRYKIIEKRQSVAFWCNPISGHATLYWYQQILGQGPKLLIQFQNNGVVDDSQLPKDRFSAERLKGVDSTLKIQPAKLEDSAVYLCASSSPRGRYEQYFGPGTRLTVT.

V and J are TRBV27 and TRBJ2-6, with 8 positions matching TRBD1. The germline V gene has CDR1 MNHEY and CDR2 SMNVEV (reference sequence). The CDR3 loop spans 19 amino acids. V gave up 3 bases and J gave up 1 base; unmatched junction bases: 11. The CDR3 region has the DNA TGTGCCAGCAGTTTGTACCTCGACAGGGGAATTTCTGGGGCCAACGTCCTGACTTTC. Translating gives CASSLYLDRGISGANVLTF.

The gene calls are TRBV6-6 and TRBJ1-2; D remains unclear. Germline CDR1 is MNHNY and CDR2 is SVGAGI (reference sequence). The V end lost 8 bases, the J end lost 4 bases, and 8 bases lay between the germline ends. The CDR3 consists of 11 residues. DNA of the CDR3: TGTGCCAGCGCGGCAAGCTATGGCTACACCTTC. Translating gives CASAASYGYTF.

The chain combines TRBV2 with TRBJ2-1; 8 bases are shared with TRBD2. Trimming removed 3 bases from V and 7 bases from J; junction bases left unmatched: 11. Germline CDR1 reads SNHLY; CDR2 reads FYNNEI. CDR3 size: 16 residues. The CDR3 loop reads CASSDYLAGGGNEQFF. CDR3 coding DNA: TGTGCCAGCAGTGATTATCTAGCGGGTGGGGGGAATGAGCAGTTCTTC.

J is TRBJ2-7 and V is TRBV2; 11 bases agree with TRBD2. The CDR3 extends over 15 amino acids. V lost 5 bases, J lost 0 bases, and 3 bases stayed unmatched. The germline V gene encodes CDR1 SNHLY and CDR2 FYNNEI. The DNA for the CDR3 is TGTGCCAGCAGTAAAACTAGCGGGAGCTCCTACGAGCAGTACTTC. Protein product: CASSKTSGSSYEQYF. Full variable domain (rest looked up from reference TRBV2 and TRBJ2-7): EPEVTQTPSHQVTQMGQEVILRCVPISNHLYFYWYRQILGQKVEFLVSFYNNEISEKSEIFDDQFSVERPDGSNFTLKIRSTKLEDSAMYFCASSKTSGSSYEQYFGPGTRLTVT.

DNA of the CDR3: TGCGCCAGCAGCCTGGACGACAGGGTCACTGGTGGCTACACCTTC. Translating it yields CASSLDDRVTGGYTF. The chain couples TRBV4-1 to TRBJ1-2; 7 bases fit TRBD1. Trimming at V came to 4 bases and at J to 7 bases, leaving 12 bases not matched to a gene. There are 15 residues in the CDR3. Germline values: CDR1 MGHRA, CDR2 YSYEKL.

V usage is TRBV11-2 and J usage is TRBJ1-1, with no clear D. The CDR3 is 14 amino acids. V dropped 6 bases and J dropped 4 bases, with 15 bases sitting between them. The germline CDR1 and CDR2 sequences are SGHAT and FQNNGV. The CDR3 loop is CASRDWVSSTEAFF. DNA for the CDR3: TGTGCCAGCAGGGACTGGGTTTCTAGCACTGAAGCTTTCTTT.

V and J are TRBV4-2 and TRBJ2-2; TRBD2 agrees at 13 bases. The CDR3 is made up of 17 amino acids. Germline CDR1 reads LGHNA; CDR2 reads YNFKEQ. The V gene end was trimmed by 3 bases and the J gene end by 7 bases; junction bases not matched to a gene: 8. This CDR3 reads CASSQSPGLAGFGELFF. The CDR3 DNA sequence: TGTGCCAGCAGCCAGAGCCCGGGACTAGCGGGATTCGGGGAGCTGTTTTTT.

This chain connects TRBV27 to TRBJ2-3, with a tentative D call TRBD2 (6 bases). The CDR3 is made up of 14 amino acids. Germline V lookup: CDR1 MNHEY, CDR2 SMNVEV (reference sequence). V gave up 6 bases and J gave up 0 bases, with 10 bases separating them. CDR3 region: CASSRLDSTDTQYF. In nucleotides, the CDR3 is TGTGCCAGCAGCCGACTAGATAGCACAGATACGCAGTATTTT.

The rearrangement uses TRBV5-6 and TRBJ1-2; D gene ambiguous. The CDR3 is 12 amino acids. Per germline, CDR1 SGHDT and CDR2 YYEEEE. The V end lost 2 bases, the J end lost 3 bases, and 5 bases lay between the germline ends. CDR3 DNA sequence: TGTGCCAGCAGCTTTTCCGACTATGGCTACACCTTC. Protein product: CASSFSDYGYTF.

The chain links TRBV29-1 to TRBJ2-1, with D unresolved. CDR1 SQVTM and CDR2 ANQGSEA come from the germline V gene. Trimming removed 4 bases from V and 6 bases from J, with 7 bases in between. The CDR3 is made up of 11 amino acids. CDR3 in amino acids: CSVALANEQFF. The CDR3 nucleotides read TGCAGCGTTGCCTTGGCCAATGAGCAGTTCTTC.

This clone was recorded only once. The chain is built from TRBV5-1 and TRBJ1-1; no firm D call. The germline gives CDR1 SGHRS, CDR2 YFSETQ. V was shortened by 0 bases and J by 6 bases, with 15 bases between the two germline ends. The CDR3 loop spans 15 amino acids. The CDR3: CASSLAVGVQAEAFF. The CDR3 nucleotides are TGCGCCAGCAGCTTGGCGGTGGGAGTTCAGGCTGAAGCTTTCTTT.

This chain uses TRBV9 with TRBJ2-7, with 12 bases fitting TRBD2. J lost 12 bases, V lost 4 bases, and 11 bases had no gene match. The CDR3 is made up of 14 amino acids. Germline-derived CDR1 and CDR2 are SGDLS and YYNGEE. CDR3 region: CASSRTSGVAKLYF. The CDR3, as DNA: TGTGCCAGCAGCCGGACTAGCGGGGTCGCCAAGCTGTACTTC.